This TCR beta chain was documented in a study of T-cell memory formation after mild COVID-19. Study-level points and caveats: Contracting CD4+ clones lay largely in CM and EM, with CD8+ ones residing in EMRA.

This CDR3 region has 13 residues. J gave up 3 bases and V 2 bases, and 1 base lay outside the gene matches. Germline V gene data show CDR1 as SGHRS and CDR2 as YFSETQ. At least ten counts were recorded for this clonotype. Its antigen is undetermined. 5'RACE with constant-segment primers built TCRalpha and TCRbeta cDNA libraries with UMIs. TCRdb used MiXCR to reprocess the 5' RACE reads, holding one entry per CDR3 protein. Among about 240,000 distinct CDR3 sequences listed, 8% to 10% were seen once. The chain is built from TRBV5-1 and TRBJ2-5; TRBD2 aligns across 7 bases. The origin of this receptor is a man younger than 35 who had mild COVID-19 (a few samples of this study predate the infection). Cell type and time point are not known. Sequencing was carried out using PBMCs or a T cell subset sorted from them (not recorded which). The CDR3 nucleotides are TGCGCCAGCAGCTTTGCGGGGGAAGAGACCCAGTACTTC. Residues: CASSFAGEETQYF.